Ten or more counts support the clone carrying this T cell receptor beta chain. Its antigen is currently unknown. The data stem from a study of T-cell reconstitution after alpha-beta-depleted transplantation in children. A library of TCRbeta sequences, prepared with unique molecular identifiers, was generated. TCRdb reprocessed the PCR reads with MiXCR, giving one entry per CDR3 protein. The sample lists around 200,000 distinct CDR3 sequences, roughly 15% occurring once. Germline CDR1 SEHNR, CDR2 FQNEAQ (reference sequence). Between the trimmed V and J ends, which lost 7 bases and 1 base, there was a span of 16 bases. This CDR3 has 15 residues. Study results and caveats: Alpha-beta T cells about two months after transplant reportedly derived from several hundred expanded graft clones. By one year post-transplant, T-cell counts and diversity largely arose from T cells that were newly produced. Surviving recipient T cells and thymic progenitors underlay high day-60 TCRbeta diversity in some patients.

The receptor was isolated from a male patient aged 2-15 years who had a stem cell transplant for acute lymphoblastic leukemia, so the T cells may come from the graft donor. This chain joins TRBV7-9 and TRBJ1-1; a weak D match, TRBD1 (6 bases). This specimen was PBMCs, mostly from graft donor cells, taken 360 days after TCRalphabeta/CD19-depleted stem cell transplant. The CDR3 DNA follows: TGTGCCAGCACCTCAGGGGCGACACCGAACACTGAAGCTTTCTTT. Protein product: CASTSGATPNTEAFF.